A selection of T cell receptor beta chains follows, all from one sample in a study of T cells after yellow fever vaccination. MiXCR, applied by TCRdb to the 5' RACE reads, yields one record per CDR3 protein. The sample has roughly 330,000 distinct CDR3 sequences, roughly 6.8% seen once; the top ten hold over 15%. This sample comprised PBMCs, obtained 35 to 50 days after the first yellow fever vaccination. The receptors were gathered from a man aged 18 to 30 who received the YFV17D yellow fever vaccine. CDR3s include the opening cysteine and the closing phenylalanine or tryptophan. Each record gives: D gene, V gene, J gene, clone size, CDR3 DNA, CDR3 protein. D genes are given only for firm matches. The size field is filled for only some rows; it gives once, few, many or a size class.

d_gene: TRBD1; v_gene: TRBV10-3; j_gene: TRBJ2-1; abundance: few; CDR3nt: TGTGCCAGCCGGGACAGGGATTTTCAGGAGCAGTTCTTC; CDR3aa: CASRDRDFQEQFF
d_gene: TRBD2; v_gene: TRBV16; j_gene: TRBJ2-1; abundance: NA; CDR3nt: TGTGCCAGCAGCCAAATGCTAGCGGGGCACAATGAGCAGTTCTTC; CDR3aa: CASSQMLAGHNEQFF
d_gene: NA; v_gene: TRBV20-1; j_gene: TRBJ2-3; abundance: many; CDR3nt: TGCAGTGCTAGAGGGGGGGGGCTTACAGATACGCAGTATTTT; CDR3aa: CSARGGGLTDTQYF
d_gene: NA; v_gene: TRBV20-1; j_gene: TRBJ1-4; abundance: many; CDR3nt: TGCAGTGCTAGATCACCTTATGGTGAAAAACTGTTTTTT; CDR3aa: CSARSPYGEKLFF
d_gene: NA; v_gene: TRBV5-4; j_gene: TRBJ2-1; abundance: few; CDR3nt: TGTGCCAGCAGCTTGGACAGCCCCGCCTACAATGAGCAGTTCTTC; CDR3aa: CASSLDSPAYNEQFF
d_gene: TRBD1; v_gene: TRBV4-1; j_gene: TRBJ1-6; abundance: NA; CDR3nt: TGCGCCACACGAGAGGGGGCCAGCTCCTATAATTCACCCCTCCACTTT; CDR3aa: CATREGASSYNSPLHF
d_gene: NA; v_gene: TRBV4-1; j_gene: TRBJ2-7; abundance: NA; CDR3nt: TGCGCCAGCAGCCAGGACCTTACTAGTGCGTACGAGCAGTACTTC; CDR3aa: CASSQDLTSAYEQYF
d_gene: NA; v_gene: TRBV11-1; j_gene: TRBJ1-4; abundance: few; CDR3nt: TGTGCCAGCAGCTCAGGGACTCCATGGCGCGCAACTAATGAAAAACTGTTTTTT; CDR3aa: CASSSGTPWRATNEKLFF
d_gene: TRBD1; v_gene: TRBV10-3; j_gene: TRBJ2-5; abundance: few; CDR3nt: TGTGCCATCAGTGAGCCTTACAGGGGGCTGAAAGAGACCCAGTACTTC; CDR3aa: CAISEPYRGLKETQYF
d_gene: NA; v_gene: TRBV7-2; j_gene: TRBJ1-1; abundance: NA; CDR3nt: TGTGCCAGCAGCCACCAGGGGTATGGGTACACTGAAGCTTTCTTT; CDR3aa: CASSHQGYGYTEAFF
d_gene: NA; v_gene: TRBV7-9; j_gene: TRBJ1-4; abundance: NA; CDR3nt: TGTGCCAGCAGCCGGACAACGGATAATGAAAAACTGTTTTTT; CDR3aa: CASSRTTDNEKLFF
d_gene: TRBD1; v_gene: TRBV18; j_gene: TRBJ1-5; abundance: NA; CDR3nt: TGTGCCAGCTCACCATGGGACAGTGCCTTGGGTCAGCCCCAGCATTTT; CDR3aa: CASSPWDSALGQPQHF
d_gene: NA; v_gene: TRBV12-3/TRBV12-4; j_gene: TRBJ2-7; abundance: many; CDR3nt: TGTGCCAGCAGCCGGAACTACGAGCAGTACTTC; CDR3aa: CASSRNYEQYF
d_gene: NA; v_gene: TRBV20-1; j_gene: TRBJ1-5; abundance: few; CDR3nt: TGCAGTGCCCGCGGGGACAATCAGCCCCAGCATTTT; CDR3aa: CSARGDNQPQHF
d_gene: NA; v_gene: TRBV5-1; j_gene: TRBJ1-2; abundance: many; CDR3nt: TGCGCCAGCAGCTTGGCGGGGCGTTTCACCCCCTTTGGCTACACCTTC; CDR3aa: CASSLAGRFTPFGYTF